The 8 T cell receptor beta chains below were found in one sample sequenced in a study of blood T cell repertoires in COVID-19. Measured with immunoSEQ multiplex PCR; TCRdb has only the in-frame clones, and not every one. Of 50,000 or so clones in the sample, more than 85% were seen once. The sequencing input was peripheral blood. Every receptor here comes from a human donor with active COVID-19. The donor label of this sample is uncertain.

This sequence joins TRBV7-3 and TRBJ2-3, with D possibly TRBD2 on 7 matching bases. Germline CDR1 and CDR2: SGHTA and FQGTGA. This CDR3 has 17 amino acids. Between the trimmed V and J ends, which lost 2 bases and 2 bases, there was a span of 17 bases. CDR3 region: CASSLGELGGHTDTQYF. CDR3 DNA sequence: TGTGCCAGCAGCTTAGGGGAGCTCGGGGGGCACACAGATACGCAGTATTTT.

This clone was picked up one time. V usage is TRBV9 and J usage is TRBJ2-5; perhaps TRBD1 as D (6 bases). The V end lost 2 bases, the J end lost 4 bases, and 18 bases lay between the germline ends. The CDR3 totals 16 residues. Germline CDR1 reads SGDLS; CDR2 reads YYNGEE. CDR3 amino acids: CASSVGGRGLVETQYF. The CDR3 coding sequence is TGTGCCAGCAGCGTTGGTGGCAGGGGTCTTGTAGAGACCCAGTACTTC.

V and J are TRBV5-6 and TRBJ1-4; D is possibly TRBD1 (5 bases). Germline-derived CDR1 and CDR2 are SGHDT and YYEEEE. With 4 bases removed from V and 6 bases from J, the gap between germline ends came to 13 bases. The length of the CDR3 is 14 residues. The CDR3 protein is CASSGGTSDEKLFF. The CDR3 DNA reads TGTGCCAGCAGCGGAGGGACGTCGGATGAAAAACTGTTTTTT.

The chain combines TRBV14 with TRBJ2-2; 7 bases are shared with TRBD2. Unmatched junction bases numbered 8, after V lost 4 bases and J lost 6 bases. The germline V gene has CDR1 SGHDN and CDR2 FVKESK. This CDR3 region has 15 residues. The DNA for the CDR3 is TGTGCCAGCAGCCCACGACTGGGGGGGTCCGGGGAGCTGTTTTTT. Translated, it gives CASSPRLGGSGELFF.

The chain is built from TRBV29-1 and TRBJ2-7; D possibly corresponds to TRBD1 (5 bases). Between the trimmed V and J ends, which lost 3 bases and 3 bases, there was a span of 15 bases. CDR3 length: 14 residues. Germline V CDR1 and CDR2: SQVTM, ANQGSEA. The CDR3, as DNA: TGCAGCGTTGATGATAGTGGGCAGGGCTACGAGCAGTACTTC. Its translation: CSVDDSGQGYEQYF.

The V call is TRBV4-3, the J call TRBJ2-3, with 7 bases lining up with TRBD2. Trimming cost V 0 bases and J 3 bases; bases outside gene matches: 12. There are 18 residues in the CDR3. Germline CDR1 reads LGHNA; CDR2 reads YSLEER. CDR3 nucleotide sequence: TGCGCCAGCAGCCAAGACCGGTGGGGCGGCGGGGGTACAGATACGCAGTATTTT. It specifies CASSQDRWGGGGTDTQYF.

The rearrangement links TRBV6-5 to TRBJ1-1, with unresolved D. This CDR3 has 14 residues. The V end lost 2 bases, the J end lost 3 bases, and 10 bases lay between the germline ends. Germline CDR1 is MNHEY and CDR2 is SVGAGI. CDR3 in amino acids: CASSYRRGDTEAFF. DNA of the CDR3: TGTGCCAGCAGTTACCGGCGTGGAGACACTGAAGCTTTCTTT.

The chain is built from TRBV28 and TRBJ2-1; TRBD1 matches at 9 bases. CDR1 and CDR2 from the germline V gene are MDHEN and SYDVKM. The CDR3 extends over 17 amino acids. Trimming took 2 bases from V and 3 from J; bases not matched to a gene: 8. For the CDR3, the DNA is TGTGCCAGCAGTTTAGGACAGGGGTGGAGGGGCTACAATGAGCAGTTCTTC. Residues: CASSLGQGWRGYNEQFF.